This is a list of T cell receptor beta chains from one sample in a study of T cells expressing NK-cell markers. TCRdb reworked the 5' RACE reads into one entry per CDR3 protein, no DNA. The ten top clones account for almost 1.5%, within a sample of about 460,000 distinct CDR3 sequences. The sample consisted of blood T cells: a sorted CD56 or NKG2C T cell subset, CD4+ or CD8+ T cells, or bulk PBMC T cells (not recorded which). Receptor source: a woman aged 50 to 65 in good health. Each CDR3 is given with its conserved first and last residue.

CDR3: CASSLLLEGYDPPSSYNEQFF
J: TRBJ2-1
V: TRBV28

CDR3: CASSSTSAALSGANVLTF
J: TRBJ2-6
V: TRBV7-9

CDR3: CSAKPGLAGVGRNEQFF
J: TRBJ2-1
V: TRBV20-1

CDR3: CASRGTGKNTEAFF
J: TRBJ1-1
V: TRBV4-1

CDR3: CASSLIQGVNEQFF
J: TRBJ2-1
V: TRBV5-1

CDR3: CASSLSGGDKTGELFF
J: TRBJ2-2
V: TRBV5-5

CDR3: CASSLTVTSQETQYF
J: TRBJ2-5
V: TRBV5-1

CDR3: CSASGQWGEKLFF
J: TRBJ1-4
V: TRBV20-1

CDR3: CASRILRVNYGYTF
J: TRBJ1-2
V: TRBV12-3/TRBV12-4

CDR3: CASSLAVGEKLFF
J: TRBJ1-4
V: TRBV5-6

CDR3: CATAGPDNSPLHF
J: TRBJ1-6
V: TRBV3-1

CDR3: CASSLAQAGGSYNEQFF
J: TRBJ2-1
V: TRBV12-3/TRBV12-4

CDR3: CASSTGGRNQPQHF
J: TRBJ1-5
V: TRBV6-5

CDR3: CASSAGQSQFF
J: TRBJ2-1
V: TRBV6-1

CDR3: CASSQVGGRLSGNTIYF
J: TRBJ1-3
V: TRBV3-1

CDR3: CASSVEEVAAVTQYF
J: TRBJ2-5
V: TRBV9